Each of the 15 T cell receptor beta chains below was sequenced from the same sample in a study of blood T cell repertoires in COVID-19 (dated by TCRdb to about 2020). Receptor libraries were prepared by the immunoSEQ multiplex PCR assay. The table was pulled from immuneACCESS by TCRdb, which kept in-frame rearrangements only. Such tables lose some clones; where checked, under half of the loss comes from unresolved V genes, and the rest has no known cause. Here the sample has 150,000 to 200,000 clones; around 80% occur a single time. Jointly, the top ten make up around 20% of the sample. Sequences were obtained from peripheral blood. Receptors originate from a woman in her 70s who had recovered from COVID-19.

The rearrangement uses TRBV6-5 and TRBJ2-2, with D unresolved. V dropped 6 bases and J dropped 6 bases, with 5 bases sitting between them. The germline gives CDR1 MNHEY, CDR2 SVGAGI. This CDR3 has 11 residues. CDR3 loop: CASRAAGELFF. The CDR3 coding sequence is TGTGCCAGCAGGGCTGCCGGGGAGCTGTTTTTT.

J is TRBJ2-2 and V is TRBV6-6; D remains unclear. The germline V gene has CDR1 MNHNY and CDR2 SVGAGI (reference sequence). The CDR3 consists of 16 residues. V lost 2 bases, J lost 7 bases, and 17 bases lay in between. The CDR3 is CASSYPMGSRRGELFF. The CDR3 bases are TGTGCCAGCAGTTACCCCATGGGTAGCCGGCGCGGGGAGCTGTTTTTT.

CDR3 bases: TGTGCCAGCAGCCTAGTGGTAGAAGAGACCCAGTACTTC. Protein: CASSLVVEETQYF. The gene calls are TRBV7-9 and TRBJ2-5; D remains unclear. V was shortened by 5 bases and J by 3 bases, with 10 bases between the two germline ends. The CDR3 loop spans 13 amino acids. Germline V lookup: CDR1 SEHNR, CDR2 FQNEAQ (reference sequence).

This clone was counted ten times or more. The gene calls are TRBV6-6 and TRBJ1-6, with a tentative D call TRBD1 (5 bases). Trimming took off 5 bases at V and 5 bases at J, with 22 bases between the two ends. Germline-derived CDR1 and CDR2 are MNHNY and SVGAGI (reference sequence). The CDR3 contains 18 residues. CDR3 residues: CASSQPTAAPINNSPLHF. The CDR3 DNA reads TGTGCCAGCAGTCAACCGACAGCCGCTCCAATAAATAATTCACCCCTCCACTTT.

The V gene is TRBV28, the J gene TRBJ2-3; 11 nucleotides agree with TRBD2. V shed 10 bases and J 1 base; nucleotides not matched to a gene: 19. The germline V gene has CDR1 MDHEN and CDR2 SYDVKM. This CDR3 is built from 19 residues. This CDR3 reads CAINWGLSGRASGTDTQYF. The CDR3 coding sequence is TGTGCCATCAATTGGGGCCTTAGCGGGAGGGCCAGTGGCACAGATACGCAGTATTTT.

The J gene is TRBJ2-1, the V gene TRBV5-1, with D perhaps matching TRBD2 (6 bases). Trimming left V 4 bases short and J 0 bases short, with 20 bases between. Germline CDR1 SGHRS, CDR2 YFSETQ. The CDR3 runs to 18 residues. The CDR3: CASSPLGTPWGSYNEQFF. DNA for the CDR3: TGCGCCAGCAGCCCCCTAGGGACTCCGTGGGGCTCCTACAATGAGCAGTTCTTC.

The chain combines TRBV14 with TRBJ2-3, with D possibly matching TRBD2 (6 bases). Trimming took 6 bases from V and 6 from J, leaving 13 bases between them. Germline values: CDR1 SGHDN, CDR2 FVKESK. The CDR3 length is 13 residues. This chain's CDR3 is CASRPTAGDTQYF. CDR3 in DNA: TGTGCCAGCAGACCCACCGCGGGGGATACGCAGTATTTT.

The gene calls are TRBV5-1 and TRBJ1-2, with D possibly TRBD1 on 5 matching bases. The CDR3 is 18 residues long. V was clipped by 0 bases and J by 7 bases, with 25 bases between them. Germline CDR1 SGHRS, CDR2 YFSETQ. The CDR3 region has the DNA TGCGCCAGCAGCTTGGCCAGTGGCAGGGCATCCCCGTGGGTTGGCTACACCTTC. Its protein is CASSLASGRASPWVGYTF.

This clone turned up a few times. The rearrangement links TRBV4-1 to TRBJ1-6; D is undetermined. This CDR3 has 19 residues. Looked up from germline, CDR1 is MGHRA and CDR2 is YSYEKL. The V end was cut by 0 bases, the J end by 8 bases, with 23 bases between. Written as DNA, the CDR3 is TGCGCCAGCAGCCAAGAGACACCCGGCGGACGCATGCGGGATTCACCCCTCCACTTT. Protein: CASSQETPGGRMRDSPLHF.

The chain has TRBV19 and TRBJ1-4; 10 bases line up with TRBD1. This CDR3 contains 15 residues. Germline trimming cut 7 bases from V and 8 bases from J; bases unmatched to any gene: 10. Germline V CDR1 and CDR2: LNHDA, SQIVND (reference sequence). The CDR3 here is CASIGPGTGEEKLFF. The CDR3 region has the DNA TGTGCCAGTATAGGGCCCGGGACAGGGGAGGAAAAACTGTTTTTT.

The chain combines TRBV4-3 with TRBJ2-2; TRBD2 aligns across 14 bases. The CDR3 is 16 residues long. With V trimmed by 5 bases and J by 6 bases, 5 bases remained unmatched. Per the germline V gene, CDR1 is LGHNA and CDR2 is YSLEER. CDR3 sequence reads: CASSLGLAGVAGELFF. CDR3 nucleotide sequence: TGCGCCAGCAGCTTGGGACTAGCGGGAGTTGCCGGGGAGCTGTTTTTT.

This clone came up once. The V call is TRBV18, the J call TRBJ2-1, with 12 bases fitting TRBD2. V lost 3 bases and J lost 2; bases outside the gene matches: 5. This CDR3 contains 17 residues. Germline V gives CDR1 KGHSH, CDR2 LQKENI. The CDR3 DNA reads TGTGCCAGCTCACCGTTTACTAGCGGGGGGACCTACAATGAGCAGTTCTTC. Translating it yields CASSPFTSGGTYNEQFF.

The chain recombines TRBV7-3 with TRBJ2-2; D is undetermined. Germline V gene data show CDR1 as SGHTA and CDR2 as FQGTGA. V lost 2 bases to trimming and J lost 2 bases, with 6 bases between them. The CDR3 is 14 residues long. CDR3 nucleotide sequence: TGTGCCAGCAGCTTAGTCCAAAACACCGGGGAGCTGTTTTTT. Translating gives CASSLVQNTGELFF.

The rearrangement joins TRBV5-1 to TRBJ1-4; D not resolved. In germline, CDR1 is SGHRS, CDR2 YFSETQ. This CDR3 is 16 amino acids long. Trimming pared 0 bases from V and 5 bases from J, leaving 14 bases between. The CDR3 is CASSLDVAGGNEKLFF. The CDR3 bases are TGCGCCAGCAGCTTGGATGTTGCTGGAGGAAATGAAAAACTGTTTTTT.

J is TRBJ2-2 and V is TRBV29-1; D might be TRBD1 (5 bases). In germline, CDR1 is SQVTM, CDR2 ANQGSEA. Trimming stripped 0 bases from V and 2 bases from J, with 13 bases between. The CDR3 loop spans 16 amino acids. The CDR3 here is CSVEDGRGLNTGELFF. CDR3 DNA: TGCAGCGTTGAAGATGGAAGGGGCCTTAACACCGGGGAGCTGTTTTTT.